The next 8 T cell receptor beta chains were all read from a single sample in a study of blood T cell repertoires in COVID-19. Only in-frame clones appear in the TCRdb table, and some are missing; sequencing was by immunoSEQ multiplex PCR. The top ten hold 0.99% of the sample, which has fewer than 300,000 clones, 70% to 90% seen once. Sample: peripheral blood. These receptors came from a middle-aged woman who had recovered from COVID-19.

The chain carries TRBV2 and TRBJ1-2; TRBD1 matches 7 bases. CDR1 is SNHLY and CDR2 is FYNNEI in the germline V gene. CDR3 length: 14 residues. V gave up 1 base and J gave up 3 bases; unmatched junction bases: 2. This CDR3 reads CASSEGRGDYGYTF. The CDR3 coding sequence is TGTGCCAGCAGTGAAGGCAGGGGGGACTATGGCTACACCTTC.

The chain links TRBV11-2 to TRBJ1-1; D uncertain. Germline CDR1 is SGHAT and CDR2 is FQNNGV. The CDR3 runs to 14 residues. The ends were cut back, 2 bases at V and 1 base at J, with 8 bases in the middle. The CDR3 loop is CASSLRSGNTEAFF. In nucleotides, the CDR3 is TGTGCCAGCAGCTTACGATCAGGGAACACTGAAGCTTTCTTT.

A remark on this clone: The sample contains more than one DNA sequence encoding this CDR3. The chain couples TRBV9 to TRBJ1-1; the D gene is possibly TRBD1 (5 bases). There are 13 residues in the CDR3. CDR1 is SGDLS and CDR2 is YYNGEE in the germline V gene. V shed 0 bases and J shed 3 bases, with 6 bases lying between them. CDR3 residues: CASSVGQHTEAFF. The CDR3 bases are TGTGCCAGCAGCGTAGGACAGCACACTGAAGCTTTCTTT.

The chain uses TRBV14 and TRBJ1-1; D remains unclear. The CDR3 has 13 residues. Between the trimmed V and J ends, which lost 4 bases and 11 bases, there was a span of 17 bases. Germline V gene lookup returns CDR1 SGHDN and CDR2 FVKESK. The CDR3 protein is CASSPTGVVGAFF. The CDR3 nucleotides are TGTGCCAGCAGCCCGACGGGAGTCGTGGGCGCTTTCTTT.

The chain links TRBV10-2 to TRBJ2-7, with D tentatively TRBD1 (6 bases). V shed 10 bases and J shed 2 bases, with 21 bases lying between them. Germline lookup yields CDR1 WSHSY and CDR2 SAAADI. This CDR3 is 15 amino acids long. The CDR3 region has the DNA TGCGCCACCGGGCGGGTTTGGGGGCCGACCTACGAGCAGTACGTC. Its protein is CATGRVWGPTYEQYV.

In this sample, this clone turned up once. V gene TRBV11-3 combines with J gene TRBJ2-1; 7 bases line up with TRBD2. J lost 10 bases, V lost 8 bases, and 8 bases had no gene match. This CDR3 comprises 12 residues. The V gene's germline CDR1 is SGHNT and CDR2 YENEEA. The CDR3 sequence: CASGIGGREQFF. DNA of the CDR3: TGTGCCAGCGGCATCGGGGGGAGGGAGCAGTTCTTC.

This chain uses TRBV6-2 or TRBV6-3 with TRBJ2-1; D may be TRBD2 (6 bases). The CDR3 consists of 15 residues. Deletions cut 2 bases from V and 10 bases from J, with 18 bases between. CDR1 and CDR2 (germline): MNHEY, SVGEGT. CDR3 sequence reads: CASSYVRGGGGEQFF. As DNA, the CDR3 is TGTGCCAGCAGTTACGTTCGGGGAGGTGGAGGGGAGCAGTTCTTC.

The chain joins TRBV2 to TRBJ1-2, with a weak D call TRBD1 (6 bases). Deletions cut 7 bases from V and 7 bases from J, with 16 bases between. Per the germline V gene, CDR1 is SNHLY and CDR2 is FYNNEI. CDR3 length equals 13 residues. The DNA of the CDR3 is TGTGCCAGCACCCTCCAGGGGTCGCGTGGCTACACCTTC. Protein: CASTLQGSRGYTF.